This T cell receptor beta chain was recorded in a study of T cells in Graves' hyperthyroidism and ophthalmopathy (dated by TCRdb to the late 2010s). Concerning the study at large: To identify distinguishing TCR V-J signatures, a discovery cohort of 90 to 100 patients was used, comprising some 43 with Graves' ophthalmopathy and 57 with stable Graves' hyperthyroidism. Prospective prediction of ophthalmopathy was tested in an independent validation cohort of about 19 hyperthyroidism patients and 17 patients who later progressed to ophthalmopathy. The approximately 90 discovery patients were divided at random into training and test sets in a 7:3 ratio. In addition, the study compared T-cell repertoires in thyroid tissue and in blood from six Graves' hyperthyroidism patients. After sampling, hyperthyroidism patients received methimazole starting at 30 mg daily, and ophthalmopathy patients received high-dose intravenous methylprednisolone. The paper reports TCR Vbeta CDR3 sequencing of over 130 peripheral blood samples: 43 ophthalmopathy, approximately 74 hyperthyroidism and approximately 17 progressor patients.

Patients with uncontrolled infections, other autoimmune diseases, pregnancy or lactation were excluded. Clinical symptoms, serum thyroxine and TRAb, thyroid ultrasound, and orbital computed tomography formed the basis for the diagnoses. Total RNA was extracted with Trizol reagent, and quality was checked on an Agilent 2100 Bioanalyzer. V has 8 bases trimmed and J has 7 bases trimmed; junction bases matching no gene number 10. Sequences ENHRY (CDR1) and SYGVKD (CDR2) are obtained from the germline V gene. The CDR3 has 14 amino acids, counting the end cysteine and phenylalanine. The only DNA kept is the CDR3, 42 bases in frame from the first base. The TCR beta CDR3 regions were amplified from the RNA transcripts. The first round of RT-PCR for the TCR CDR3 was performed with the HTBI primer set and the Qiagen OneStep RT-PCR kit. Libraries were constructed in a second round of multiplex PCR, after which size selection and purification were performed. Paired-end sequencing of the libraries was performed with 100 bp reads on an Illumina HiSeq2000. In the authors' own workflow: SOAPnuke was used to process the raw data, throwing out any read that contained adapters or uncalled bases, had a mean Phred below 15, or lacked an exact constant-primer or identifier match. High-quality paired reads were merged using COPE v1.2.5, and each unique nucleotide sequence was defined as a clonotype. Clonotypes were aligned to IMGT TRBV, TRBD and TRBJ reference segments using MiTCR v1.1. The analysis included only V-J combinations with a frequency above 0.0001, which together covered 99% to 99.2% of the repertoires. The TCS score was defined as the ratio of F50 (clonal expansion) to E x V (chaos), calculated using BLOSUM62-based TCRdist between CDR3 peptides within each V-J. Welch's t-statistics and random forest reduced around 520 V-J features to roughly 13, which were used in a naive Bayes classifier (R e1071). The similarity between thyroid and blood repertoires was quantified using the Morisita-Horn index. TCRdb handled the public reads itself, with Q25 trimming in fastp and clone calling in MiXCR, and kept productive beta chains. Every distinct CDR3 protein forms one entry, paired with its most common genes and DNA. None of the V and J calls come from the authors' own analysis; TCRdb made them. The sample table lists around 660,000 distinct CDR3 sequences, roughly 46% of them with a count of one. Less than 9.5% of the sample comes from the top ten.

Comments on this clonotype: Its recognized antigen is unknown. The record has no base qualities; no much larger clone is one base away.

The investigation overall reported the following: Most expanded thyroid clonotypes (frequency above 0.001) were also detected in blood, a finding suggesting that blood repertoires may reflect thyroid immune responses. During validation, the model predicted progression to ophthalmopathy a median of approximately 6.5 months ahead of onset, with around 71% sensitivity and about 72% specificity. Ophthalmopathy was separated from stable hyperthyroidism by a 13 V-J signature model, with 87.88% sensitivity and approximately 81% specificity obtained in cross-validation and 80%/75% obtained in testing. Sample size was not statistically predetermined, and investigators were not blinded to group allocation.

This TCR was recovered from an adult man with Graves' disease, either hyperthyroidism or ophthalmopathy (not recorded which). This chain joins TRBV10-3 to TRBJ1-3; the central 8 bases match TRBD1. The material sequenced was peripheral blood or thyroid tissue (not recorded which). The CDR3 is CAIGGTGLRNTIYF. The nucleotides are TGTGCCATCGGCGGGACAGGCCTTAGGAACACCATATATTTT.